The present T cell receptor (beta chain) was sequenced within a study of regulatory T cells in long-lasting Graves disease. Points from the study as a whole: It is possible that accuracy was reduced by the small size of the sample. Between persistent patients, around 2,900 public clonotypes were shared, exceeding the 900 to 1,000 shared between new patients.

Comment on this clonotype: What it binds is not known.

The V gene end was trimmed by 0 bases and the J gene end by 7 bases; junction bases not matched to a gene: 5. The CDR3 runs to 15 residues. Germline CDR1 is LGHDT and CDR2 is YNNKEL (reference sequence). According to the study, TCR beta libraries were built with iRepertoire HTBI primers and CDR3-region Arm-PCR. TCRdb re-derived calls from the multiplex PCR reads in MiXCR, one entry per CDR3 protein. Of 360,000 or so distinct CDR3 sequences listed, approximately 15% are singletons. Sample time point: newly diagnosed GD, antithyroid drugs for less than 3 months. From PBMCs, RNA was extracted and then used to make the TCR library. The same specimen was also included in a second study, on T cells in Graves' hyperthyroidism and ophthalmopathy. That study reports: Ophthalmopathy and stable hyperthyroidism were separated by a 13 V-J model.

Sequences were derived from peripheral blood mononuclear cells (PBMCs), sampled at new diagnosis, from a patient treated with antithyroid drugs. The chain recombines TRBV3-1 with TRBJ2-3, with 9 nucleotides matching TRBD2. This receptor was taken from a man aged 35-49 years with Graves disease. The CDR3 spells CASSQDSGGPNTQYF. The CDR3 coding sequence is TGTGCCAGCAGCCAAGATAGCGGGGGACCCAATACGCAGTATTTT.